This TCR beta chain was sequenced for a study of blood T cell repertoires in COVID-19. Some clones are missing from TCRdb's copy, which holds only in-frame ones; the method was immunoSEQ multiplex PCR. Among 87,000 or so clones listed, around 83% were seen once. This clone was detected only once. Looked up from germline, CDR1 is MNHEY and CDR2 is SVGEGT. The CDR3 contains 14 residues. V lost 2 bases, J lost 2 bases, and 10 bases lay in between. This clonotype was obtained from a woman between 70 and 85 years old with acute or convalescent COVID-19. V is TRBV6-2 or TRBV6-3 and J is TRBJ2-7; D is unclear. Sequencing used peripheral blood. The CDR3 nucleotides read TGTGCCAGCAGTTACGTGGCAGGCACCTACGAGCAGTACTTC. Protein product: CASSYVAGTYEQYF.